The source of this T cell receptor (beta chain) is a study of blood T cells in healthy people across ages. Whole-study results and caveats: Estimates of total diversity, which came from one million sequenced T cells, were considered to be underestimates. In the absence of known donor CMV status, changes in expanded clonotypes were possibly confounded.

For this clonotype: No antigen is known for it.

CDR1 is SNHLY and CDR2 is FYNNEI in the germline V gene. The germline V and J ends were trimmed by 0 bases and 2 bases, with 7 bases remaining between them. The CDR3 contains 14 residues. The second PCR ran about 6 to 11 cycles with a sample-barcoded 5' primer and J-beta primers. No fewer than 2.5 million CDR3-containing paired-end reads came from each sample. TCRdb passed the 5' RACE reads through MiXCR, listing each CDR3 protein once. The sample includes 1.2 million to 1.5 million distinct CDR3 sequences, around 59% of them seen just once. The receptor comes from a man between 18 and 35 years old in good health. Sequencing input: blood. The rearrangement uses TRBV2 and TRBJ1-2; no clear D gene. CDR3 sequence reads: CASSEALGNYGYTF. For the CDR3, the DNA is TGTGCCAGCAGTGAAGCGCTGGGGAACTATGGCTACACCTTC.